Below are 27 T cell receptor beta chains sequenced from a single sample in a study of T cell clones after liver transplantation. Repertoires were generated with immunoSEQ multiplex PCR, while TCRdb's copy carries only in-frame clones and drops some. This sample yields some 120,000 clones, of which 90% are seen a single time; 0.8% to 0.9% belongs to the top ten. Sequencing used CD4+ T cells from blood, obtained 12 months after liver transplant. All receptors come from a human patient who received a liver transplant. Some T cells may possibly be graft donor cells.

This rearrangement joins TRBV28 to TRBJ1-5; 7 positions agree with TRBD1. CDR1 and CDR2 from the germline V gene are MDHEN and SYDVKM. CDR3 size: 13 residues. The ends lost 9 bases at V and 6 bases at J; junction bases unmatched: 8. DNA of the CDR3: TGTGCCAGTGACAGGGAGATAGGTCAGCCCCAGCATTTT. This codes for CASDREIGQPQHF. Filled out from reference TRBV28 and TRBJ1-5, the complete variable domain reads DVKVTQSSRYLVKRTGEKVFLECVQDMDHENMFWYRQDPGLGLRLIYFSYDVKMKEKGDIPEGYSVSREKKERFSLILESASTNQTSMYLCASDREIGQPQHFGDGTRLSIL.

The V gene is TRBV28, the J gene TRBJ2-1, with no clear D. Germline V lookup: CDR1 MDHEN, CDR2 SYDVKM. The CDR3 is 14 residues long. Trimming took 6 bases from V and 8 from J, leaving 17 bases between them. In DNA form, the CDR3 reads TGTGCCAGCAGGAGGAGTCGGACCAGGTATGAGCAGTTCTTC. Translation: CASRRSRTRYEQFF. Combining the CDR3 with reference TRBV28 and TRBJ2-1 gives the whole variable domain DVKVTQSSRYLVKRTGEKVFLECVQDMDHENMFWYRQDPGLGLRLIYFSYDVKMKEKGDIPEGYSVSREKKERFSLILESASTNQTSMYLCASRRSRTRYEQFFGPGTRLTVL.

V and J are TRBV5-1 and TRBJ2-1, with TRBD1 identical over 9 bases. Germline CDR1 and CDR2: SGHRS and YFSETQ. The V gene end was trimmed by 2 bases and the J gene end by 4 bases; junction bases not matched to a gene: 4. The CDR3 consists of 15 residues. CDR3 nucleotides: TGCGCCAGCAGCTTTTCCGGGACAGGGTACAATGAGCAGTTCTTC. This translates into CASSFSGTGYNEQFF.

V usage is TRBV6-1 and J usage is TRBJ1-3; D not resolved. V lost 7 bases to trimming and J lost 0 bases, with 10 bases between them. Germline CDR1 is MNHNS and CDR2 is SASEGT. The CDR3 spans 14 residues. For the CDR3, the DNA is TGTGCCAGCACCGGACGGTTCTCTGGAAACACCATATATTTT. Residues: CASTGRFSGNTIYF.

The chain has TRBV5-1 and TRBJ1-2; D gene ambiguous. CDR1 and CDR2 (germline): SGHRS, YFSETQ. The V end was cut by 0 bases, the J end by 2 bases, with 8 bases between. The CDR3 runs 14 residues. CDR3 sequence (DNA): TGCGCCAGCAGCTTGGAGGGCAGGAACTATGGCTACACCTTC. Translating it yields CASSLEGRNYGYTF.

In DNA, the CDR3 is TGCGCCAGCAGCTGGGGTTCGACAGCCGTATCTAGCACAGATACGCAGTATTTT. Protein product: CASSWGSTAVSSTDTQYF. The chain uses TRBV5-1 and TRBJ2-3, with D maybe TRBD1 (5 bases). Germline V gene data show CDR1 as SGHRS and CDR2 as YFSETQ. V was trimmed by 3 bases and J by 0 bases, leaving 20 bases between them. The CDR3 runs 18 residues.

The J gene is TRBJ1-2, the V gene TRBV29-1; D possibly corresponds to TRBD1 (5 bases). The ends were cut back, 6 bases at V and 3 bases at J, with 17 bases in the middle. The CDR3 is 14 residues long. CDR1 is SQVTM, CDR2 ANQGSEA, per germline. The CDR3 nucleotides are TGCAGCGTCCGGGACCTGCACGAGGACTATGGCTACACCTTC. It is translated as CSVRDLHEDYGYTF.

A few counts support this clone. V is TRBV4-3 and J is TRBJ2-1; TRBD2 is a possible D gene (5 bases). V was clipped by 0 bases and J by 0 bases, with 9 bases between them. The length of the CDR3 is 16 residues. Germline CDR1 is LGHNA and CDR2 is YSLEER. CDR3 in amino acids: CASSQDVGSSYNEQFF. CDR3 bases: TGCGCCAGCAGCCAAGATGTTGGGAGCTCCTACAATGAGCAGTTCTTC.

The chain recombines TRBV11-3 with TRBJ2-7, with D uncertain. Germline assignment: CDR1 SGHNT and CDR2 YENEEA. The CDR3 is 13 amino acids. V dropped 1 base and J dropped 2 bases, with 6 bases sitting between them. DNA of the CDR3: TGTGCCAGCAGCTTAGTTTTAGCCTACGAGCAGTACTTC. It yields the protein CASSLVLAYEQYF.

V and J are TRBV6-1 and TRBJ1-5; a weak D match, TRBD1 (6 bases). The CDR3 consists of 17 residues. The V end was cut by 4 bases, the J end by 0 bases, with 16 bases between. Germline values: CDR1 MNHNS, CDR2 SASEGT. The chain's CDR3 is CASSATGQRYSNQPQHF. The CDR3 DNA is TGTGCCAGCAGTGCGACCGGACAGAGATATAGCAATCAGCCCCAGCATTTT.

The gene calls are TRBV19 and TRBJ2-7; D is unclear. Looked up from germline, CDR1 is LNHDA and CDR2 is SQIVND (reference sequence). The CDR3 loop spans 15 amino acids. The germline V and J ends were trimmed by 6 bases and 3 bases, with 18 bases remaining between them. The DNA of the CDR3 is TGTGCCAGTAGATCAAGGGAAGGGTACCACTACGAGCAGTACTTC. Its protein is CASRSREGYHYEQYF.

The chain carries TRBV9 and TRBJ2-7; 7 bases are shared with TRBD1. The germline V gene encodes CDR1 SGDLS and CDR2 YYNGEE. The CDR3 contains 13 residues. With V trimmed by 3 bases and J by 4 bases, 4 bases remained unmatched. The CDR3 DNA is TGTGCCAGCAGCGCCCAACAGGGGTACGAGCAGTACTTC. Translated: CASSAQQGYEQYF.

V and J are TRBV7-2 and TRBJ2-5, with TRBD1 matching 9 bases. V lost 3 bases to trimming and J lost 5 bases; unmatched junction nucleotides: 4. The CDR3 covers 14 residues. Germline-derived CDR1 and CDR2 are SGHTA and FQGNSA. The CDR3 DNA reads TGTGCCAGCAGCTTGCCCGGACAGGGGGAGACCCAGTACTTC. It is translated as CASSLPGQGETQYF.

The V call is TRBV5-4, the J call TRBJ2-7, with 7 bases lining up with TRBD2. Germline lookup yields CDR1 SGHNT and CDR2 YYREEE (reference sequence). After removal of 3 bases from V and 5 bases from J, the junction contained 5 bases not matched to a gene. CDR3 length: 13 residues. The CDR3 coding sequence is TGTGCCAGCAGCTGGCGGGGGAGCCACGAGCAGTACTTC. Translated: CASSWRGSHEQYF.

The rearrangement uses TRBV5-1 and TRBJ1-2, with D possibly being TRBD1 (5 bases). CDR1 SGHRS and CDR2 YFSETQ come from the germline V gene. V shed 4 bases and J shed 6 bases, with 22 bases lying between them. The CDR3 runs 16 residues. The CDR3 DNA follows: TGCGCCAGCAGCCCGCACGGGAAGGCGGGGACGGATGGCTACACCTTC. Its protein is CASSPHGKAGTDGYTF.

This chain links TRBV7-2 with TRBJ2-1; 7 positions agree with TRBD2. Germline-derived CDR1 and CDR2 are SGHTA and FQGNSA. This CDR3 comprises 15 residues. V was pared by 0 bases and J by 9 bases, with 8 bases of the junction left unmatched. CDR3 bases: TGTGCCAGCAGCTTAGCGATGGCGGGAGAAGGTGAGCAGTTCTTC. It specifies CASSLAMAGEGEQFF.

The CDR3 loop is CASSSVRTKDNEQFF. DNA of the CDR3: TGTGCCAGCAGCTCGGTCCGGACTAAGGACAATGAGCAGTTCTTC. The V gene is TRBV7-9, the J gene TRBJ2-1; maybe TRBD2 (6 bases). The CDR3 covers 15 residues. Deletions cut 4 bases from V and 5 bases from J, with 15 bases between. CDR1 and CDR2 (germline): SEHNR, FQNEAQ (reference sequence).

The chain combines TRBV28 with TRBJ1-5; no clear D gene. V lost 5 bases and J 4 bases, leaving 12 bases between the germline ends. The CDR3 extends over 14 amino acids. Germline lookup yields CDR1 MDHEN and CDR2 SYDVKM. The chain's CDR3 is CASSPGVYNQPQHF. CDR3 nucleotide sequence: TGTGCCAGCAGTCCCGGGGTGTATAATCAGCCCCAGCATTTT.

V is TRBV29-1 and J is TRBJ1-3; no firm D call. The CDR3 has 12 residues. V lost 4 bases, J lost 4 bases, and 8 bases lay in between. In germline, CDR1 is SQVTM, CDR2 ANQGSEA. The CDR3 nucleotides read TGCAGCGTTGGGGAGTGGGGAAACACCATATATTTT. Encoded protein: CSVGEWGNTIYF.

The chain is built from TRBV10-2 and TRBJ2-1; 9 positions match TRBD2. V gave up 0 bases and J gave up 7 bases; unmatched junction bases: 4. Looked up from germline, CDR1 is WSHSY and CDR2 is SAAADI. There are 15 residues in the CDR3. The CDR3 nucleotides are TGCGCCAGCAGTGAGTCCCCTAGCGGGAAAAATGAGCAGTTCTTC. It specifies CASSESPSGKNEQFF.

This sequence joins TRBV7-2 and TRBJ2-5; D is unclear. The CDR3 totals 11 residues. The germline V and J ends were trimmed by 3 bases and 4 bases, with 3 bases remaining between them. The V gene's germline CDR1 is SGHTA and CDR2 FQGNSA. The CDR3 reads CASSLTETQYF. CDR3 DNA sequence: TGTGCCAGCAGCTTGACAGAGACCCAGTACTTC.

The V call is TRBV28, the J call TRBJ2-1; D could derive from TRBD1 or TRBD2 (5 bases each). The CDR3 length is 14 residues. Germline V lookup: CDR1 MDHEN, CDR2 SYDVKM. Trimming took off 6 bases at V and 4 bases at J, with 13 bases between the two ends. CDR3 region: CASRHRDGYNEQFF. Here the CDR3 DNA reads TGTGCCAGCAGGCACCGGGACGGGTACAATGAGCAGTTCTTC.

The chain joins TRBV7-9 to TRBJ2-7; no clear D. V was cut by 1 base and J by 3 bases, with 4 bases left in between. This CDR3 is built from 12 residues. Per germline, CDR1 SEHNR and CDR2 FQNEAQ (reference sequence). The chain's CDR3 is CASSLGVYEQYF. The CDR3 coding sequence is TGTGCCAGCAGCTTAGGCGTCTACGAGCAGTACTTC.

J is TRBJ2-3 and V is TRBV10-3; D is tentatively TRBD1 or TRBD2 (6 bases each). There are 15 residues in the CDR3. Germline V gene data show CDR1 as ENHRY and CDR2 as SYGVKD. Deletions cut 6 bases from V and 4 bases from J, with 17 bases between. DNA for the CDR3: TGTGCCATCAGGGCGAGGGGGGTCGACGCAGATACGCAGTATTTT. Its protein product is CAIRARGVDADTQYF.

The chain employs TRBV2 and TRBJ1-1; 7 bases line up with TRBD1. The germline gives CDR1 SNHLY, CDR2 FYNNEI. The V gene end was trimmed by 10 bases and the J gene end by 5 bases; junction bases not matched to a gene: 16. The CDR3 sequence is 15 residues long. This CDR3 is CATKGDSLGMTEAFF. As DNA, the CDR3 is TGTGCCACCAAAGGGGACAGCCTTGGTATGACTGAAGCTTTCTTT.

The chain uses TRBV11-3 and TRBJ2-2, with TRBD2 matching 7 bases. The CDR3 runs to 15 residues. V lost 1 base and J lost 6; bases outside the gene matches: 5. In germline, CDR1 is SGHNT, CDR2 YENEEA. The CDR3 coding sequence is TGTGCCAGCAGCTTAGTAGGAGGGAGGGCCGGGGAGCTGTTTTTT. Its translation is CASSLVGGRAGELFF.

This clone was observed a single time. The rearrangement uses TRBV28 and TRBJ1-4; a weak D match, TRBD1 (6 bases). V lost 3 bases, J lost 7 bases, and 15 bases lay in between. Germline lookup yields CDR1 MDHEN and CDR2 SYDVKM. The CDR3 extends over 15 amino acids. The CDR3 loop reads CASSLAEGGSEKLFF. CDR3 in DNA: TGTGCCAGCAGTTTGGCGGAGGGGGGGAGTGAAAAACTGTTTTTT.